The TCR beta chain described here comes from a study of blood T cell repertoires in COVID-19. As for the study in general: Some COVID-19 samples were acute and others convalescent; all came from the United States, Italy and Spain.

The trim removed 5 bases at V and 9 bases at J, leaving 10 bases unmatched. CDR3 size: 15 residues. Germline V lookup: CDR1 SGHAT, CDR2 FQNNGV. Measured with immunoSEQ multiplex PCR; TCRdb has only the in-frame clones, and not every one. The sample lists some 270,000 clones; around 82% were seen once. This clone was detected once. The Seattle patients joined while their infection was active and were tracked longitudinally afterward. This chain uses TRBV11-2 with TRBJ1-6; 7 bases match TRBD1. This TCR was sampled from a person aged 65-85 years with COVID-19, enrolled during active disease. Material for sequencing was peripheral blood. CDR3 in DNA: TGTGCCAGCAGCAACAGGGGCGGATTTATTTCACCCCTCCACTTT. Its protein is CASSNRGGFISPLHF.